A selection of T cell receptor beta chains follows, all from one sample in a study of T cells in Graves' hyperthyroidism and ophthalmopathy. Each CDR3 protein gets one entry after TCRdb re-called the multiplex PCR reads with MiXCR. There are some 270,000 distinct CDR3 sequences in the sample; about 25% occur only once, and 30% to 40% lies in the top ten. Source material: blood. Source of these receptors: a woman in her forties with Graves' ophthalmopathy. The CDR3 runs from the conserved cysteine through the conserved F or W.

J gene | V gene | CDR3 protein
TRBJ2-4 | TRBV19 | CASSINIQGVRYF
TRBJ1-2 | TRBV28 | CASSFSKGYTF
TRBJ1-6 | TRBV6-2/TRBV6-3 | CASSRRDKGNSPLHF
TRBJ2-7 | TRBV7-8 | CASSTPGRSSEQYF
TRBJ1-2 | TRBV4-1 | CASSRTRDRDPYGYTF
TRBJ2-6 | TRBV28 | CASSLAGNWANVLTF
TRBJ2-7 | TRBV15 | CATTPAPYSYEQYF
TRBJ2-2 | TRBV12-3/TRBV12-4 | CASSFRLGQGVYGELFF
TRBJ2-7 | TRBV28 | CASSLSQYTYEQYF
TRBJ2-7 | TRBV27 | CASSFRGQGSYEQYF
TRBJ2-7 | TRBV19 | CASSMTGASYEQYF
TRBJ2-6 | TRBV19 | CASRPSGANVLTF
TRBJ1-2 | TRBV12-3/TRBV12-4 | CASSFKRLANYGYTF
TRBJ2-6 | TRBV30 | CAWSRDRGPGANVLTF
TRBJ2-7 | TRBV20-1 | CSATSSGTYEQYF
TRBJ2-7 | TRBV10-3 | CAIAAVSYEQYF
TRBJ2-4 | TRBV20-1 | CSALDASGAKNIQYF
TRBJ2-2 | TRBV4-1 | CASSWRPQGSSGELFF
TRBJ2-5 | TRBV6-2/TRBV6-3 | CASSYASGEVETQYF
TRBJ1-3 | TRBV5-1 | CASSFGTTDTGNTIYF
TRBJ2-3 | TRBV6-1 | CASSEERGGDTQYF
TRBJ2-2 | TRBV6-5 | CASISGTYTGELFF
TRBJ2-2 | TRBV20-1 | CSARPGGRALGELFF
TRBJ2-4 | TRBV6-5 | CASRTGAMAKNIQYF
TRBJ2-5 | TRBV28 | CASSLSPGQGFQETQYF
TRBJ1-1 | TRBV6-2/TRBV6-3 | CASSYSSSVFTEAFF
TRBJ2-2 | TRBV9 | CASSIGGGNTGELFF
TRBJ2-3 | TRBV24-1 | CATSGPSYTTQYF
TRBJ2-7 | TRBV11-2 | CASSLKGTGPLSLYF
TRBJ2-2 | TRBV10-3 | CAIRRAGDNTGELFF
TRBJ2-5 | TRBV28 | CASSSYRPGLAGGETQYF
TRBJ2-5 | TRBV19 | CASSGSWRETQYF
TRBJ1-5 | TRBV20-1 | CSARDNQGPSNQPQHF
TRBJ2-2 | TRBV6-2/TRBV6-3 | CASSYDTAITLASGELFF
TRBJ2-7 | TRBV6-5 | CASSYSGASGYEQYF
TRBJ1-6 | TRBV28 | CASSNRVSPLHF
TRBJ2-5 | TRBV28 | CASSLDRADQETQYF
TRBJ2-5 | TRBV10-3 | CAISNRDGQETQYF
TRBJ2-5 | TRBV7-9 | CASSFSGSLETQYF
TRBJ2-2 | TRBV5-1 | CASSWIQGSGGELFF
TRBJ2-2 | TRBV28 | CASNSLLTGELFF
TRBJ2-2 | TRBV14 | CASSPWTGGAGELFF
TRBJ2-1 | TRBV2 | CASSQKVWREGNNEQFF
TRBJ2-2 | TRBV28 | CASSSRDRAWETGELFF
TRBJ2-7 | TRBV28 | CAINAGSISYEQYF
TRBJ1-1 | TRBV29-1 | CSVDFYGQGLNTEAFF
TRBJ1-5 | TRBV28 | CASSPPAGMIHQPQHF
TRBJ2-4 | TRBV3-1 | CASSQVGTFLAKNIQYF
TRBJ1-2 | TRBV7-2 | CASSAQGAVYGYTF
TRBJ2-7 | TRBV7-2 | CASSYTRTYEQYF
TRBJ2-7 | TRBV7-9 | CASSPGQANSYEQYF
TRBJ1-2 | TRBV28 | CASRRTESYTF
TRBJ1-2 | TRBV12-3/TRBV12-4 | CASSSGSWNDGYTF